Listed below are T cell receptor beta chains from one sample, sequenced in a study of OX40 agonist ivuxolimab in advanced cancers. Repertoires were generated with immunoSEQ multiplex PCR, while TCRdb's copy carries only in-frame clones and drops some. Of roughly 96,000 clones in the sample, about four fifths were seen once. The sequenced sample was CD4+ or CD8+ T cells sorted from blood, obtained in a trial of the OX40 agonist ivuxolimab. The origin of the receptors is an adult with an advanced solid tumor such as melanoma, head and neck, liver or kidney cancer. Each CDR3 is given with its conserved first and last residue. The order of the fields is J gene, D gene, V gene, clone size, CDR3 protein, CDR3 DNA. D genes are given only for firm matches. Clone size is stated in some rows and not others, as once, few, many or a class when expanded.

TRBJ2-7 | NA | TRBV6-1 | once | CASSVQGFEQYF | TGTGCCAGCAGTGTTCAGGGCTTCGAGCAGTACTTC
TRBJ2-7 | NA | TRBV27 | NA | CASSLLAGNYEQYF | TGTGCCAGCAGTTTATTGGCAGGAAACTACGAGCAGTACTTC
TRBJ2-2 | NA | TRBV4-1 | NA | CASSQDRGTKNTGELFF | TGCGCCAGCAGCCAAGATCGGGGGACCAAGAACACCGGGGAGCTGTTTTTT
TRBJ1-1 | TRBD1 | TRBV18 | NA | CASSLGQGRNTEAFF | TGTGCCAGCTCTCTCGGACAGGGACGGAACACTGAAGCTTTCTTT
TRBJ2-2 | NA | TRBV4-3 | NA | CASSQETGSKSAGELFF | TGCGCCAGCAGCCAAGAAACGGGTTCAAAGTCGGCCGGGGAGCTGTTTTTT
TRBJ1-6 | TRBD1 | TRBV11-2 | NA | CASSFTDRVYSPLHF | TGTGCCAGCAGCTTTACCGACAGGGTGTATTCACCCCTCCACTTT
TRBJ2-1 | TRBD2 | TRBV15 | NA | CATSSGGLAPSYNEQFF | TGTGCCACCAGCAGCGGGGGACTAGCGCCATCCTACAATGAGCAGTTCTTC
TRBJ2-7 | NA | TRBV5-1 | NA | CASFDDLNEQYF | TGCGCCAGCTTCGACGACCTGAACGAGCAGTACTTC
TRBJ2-7 | TRBD1 | TRBV9 | few | CASSVGVSRGDRVYEQYF | TGTGCCAGCAGCGTAGGGGTGTCGAGGGGGGACAGGGTCTACGAGCAGTACTTC
TRBJ1-1 | TRBD1 | TRBV7-9 | NA | CASSPGQGMGEAFF | TGTGCCAGCAGCCCGGGACAGGGAATGGGTGAAGCTTTCTTT